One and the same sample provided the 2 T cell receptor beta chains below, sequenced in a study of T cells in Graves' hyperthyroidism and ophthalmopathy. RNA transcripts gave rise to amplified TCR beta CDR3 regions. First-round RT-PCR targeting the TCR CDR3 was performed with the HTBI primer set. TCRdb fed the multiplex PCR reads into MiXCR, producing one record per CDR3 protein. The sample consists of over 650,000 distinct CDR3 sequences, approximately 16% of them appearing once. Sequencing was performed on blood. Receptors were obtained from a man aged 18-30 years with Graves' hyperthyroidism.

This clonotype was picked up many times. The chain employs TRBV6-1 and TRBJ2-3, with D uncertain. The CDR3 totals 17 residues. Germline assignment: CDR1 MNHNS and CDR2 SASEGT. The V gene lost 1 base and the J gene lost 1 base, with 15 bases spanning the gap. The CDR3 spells CASSEDWAARGTDTQYF. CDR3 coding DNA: TGTGCCAGCAGTGAAGATTGGGCGGCTAGGGGCACAGATACGCAGTATTTT.

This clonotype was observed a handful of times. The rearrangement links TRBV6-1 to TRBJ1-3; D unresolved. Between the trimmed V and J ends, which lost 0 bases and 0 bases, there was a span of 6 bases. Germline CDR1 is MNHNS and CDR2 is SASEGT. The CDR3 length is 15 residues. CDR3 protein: CASSEAKISGNTIYF. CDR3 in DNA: TGTGCCAGCAGTGAAGCGAAGATCTCTGGAAACACCATATATTTT.